This section outlines one T cell receptor (beta chain) sequence together with its context. This CDR3 region has 16 residues. V lost 4 bases to trimming and J lost 1 base; unmatched junction nucleotides: 4. Germline V CDR1 and CDR2: ENHRY, SYGVKD. The source of the sample is a study of blood T cell repertoires in COVID-19. Study at large: COVID-19 samples collected from the United States, Italy and Spain covered acute and convalescent phases.

In the authors' methods: The authors estimated nucleated cell counts from reference gene primer amplification. Generated by immunoSEQ multiplex PCR, the TCRdb table keeps only in-frame clones and is missing some. V and J calls and clone size are as listed in that table; D and trimming were resolved from the DNA. The sample has 120,000 or so clones; about 85% are singletons. The J gene is TRBJ2-5, the V gene TRBV10-3, with TRBD2 matching 12 bases. This clonotype was sampled from a man aged 65 to 79 with acute or convalescent COVID-19. Material: peripheral blood. The CDR3 DNA is TGTGCCATCAGTGGGGGGACTAGCGGGCCCCAAGAGACCCAGTACTTC. It is translated as CAISGGTSGPQETQYF.